Listed below are T cell receptor beta chains from one sample, sequenced in a study of T cell changes during pregnancy in multiple sclerosis. The protocol was immunoSEQ multiplex PCR, while the TCRdb copy is restricted to in-frame clones and leaves out a portion. The sample lists around 56,000 clones; 80% to 95% were seen once. The sequencing used peripheral blood, collected in the third trimester of pregnancy. The source is a female donor in good health, enrolled as a control in a pregnancy study. The CDR3 runs from the conserved cysteine through the conserved F or W. The order of the fields is J gene, V gene, D gene, clone size, CDR3 protein, CDR3 DNA. A D gene is named only where the DNA matches it firmly. Clone size appears in some rows only: once, few, many, or a class for an expanded clone.

>TRBJ1-5|TRBV9|-|-
CASSAGGDSNQPQHF
TGTGCCAGCAGCGCTGGGGGGGATAGCAATCAGCCCCAGCATTTT
>TRBJ2-1|TRBV7-8|TRBD1|-
CASIVGTGVYNEQFF
TGTGCCAGCATTGTTGGGACAGGGGTATACAATGAGCAGTTCTTC
>TRBJ2-7|TRBV2|TRBD2|-
CASSGTSGRDEQYF
TGTGCCAGCAGTGGGACTAGCGGGAGGGACGAGCAGTACTTC
>TRBJ2-2|TRBV5-5|-|-
CASSLELANTGELFF
TGTGCCAGCAGCTTGGAACTAGCGAACACCGGGGAGCTGTTTTTT
>TRBJ1-1|TRBV9|TRBD1|-
CASSVGQGENTEAFF
TGTGCCAGCAGCGTAGGACAGGGTGAGAACACTGAAGCTTTCTTT
>TRBJ2-4|TRBV5-6|TRBD1|-
CASSSLSDRDLAKNIQYF
TGTGCCAGCAGCTCCCTTTCGGACAGGGATCTAGCCAAAAACATTCAGTACTTC
>TRBJ1-2|TRBV7-9|-|-
CASSRGDINGYTF
TGTGCCAGCAGCCGGGGGGACATCAATGGCTACACCTTC
>TRBJ2-2|TRBV4-3|TRBD1|-
CASSPTGAPTLGELFF
TGCGCCAGCAGCCCCACAGGGGCCCCCACCCTCGGGGAGCTGTTTTTT
>TRBJ2-2|TRBV9|TRBD2|-
CASSYGLAGGPGELFF
TGTGCCAGCAGCTACGGACTAGCGGGGGGGCCCGGGGAGCTGTTTTTT
>TRBJ2-1|TRBV7-3|TRBD1|-
CASSSGTGYEQFF
TGTGCCAGCAGCTCCGGGACAGGGTATGAGCAGTTCTTC
>TRBJ2-7|TRBV7-6|TRBD2|-
CASSLAELAGLYEQYF
TGTGCCAGCAGCTTAGCGGAACTAGCGGGCCTCTACGAGCAGTACTTC
>TRBJ2-7|TRBV28|-|-
CASSAPGLDYEQYF
TGTGCCAGCAGTGCCCCGGGACTCGACTACGAGCAGTACTTC
>TRBJ2-7|TRBV27|-|-
CASSQGGEQYF
TGTGCCAGCAGTCAAGGGGGAGAGCAGTACTTC
>TRBJ2-7|TRBV5-6|-|-
CASSSGTSYEQYF
TGTGCCAGCAGCTCCGGGACTTCCTACGAGCAGTACTTC
>TRBJ1-5|TRBV7-8|-|-
CASSLVGGAGNQPQHF
TGTGCCAGCAGCTTAGTAGGAGGGGCAGGCAATCAGCCCCAGCATTTT
>TRBJ1-5|TRBV18|-|-
CASSLGGREQPQHF
TGTGCCAGCTCCTTGGGGGGGCGGGAGCAGCCCCAGCATTTT
>TRBJ2-1|TRBV11-2|-|-
CASSSSGYNEQFF
TGTGCCAGCAGCTCCTCCGGGTACAATGAGCAGTTCTTC
>TRBJ2-1|TRBV4-3|TRBD2|-
CASSIAGPSYNEQFF
TGCGCCAGCAGCATAGCGGGGCCCTCCTACAATGAGCAGTTCTTC
>TRBJ1-2|TRBV6-5|-|once
CASSYSYRGGYGYTF
TGTGCCAGCAGTTACTCGTACCGAGGGGGCTATGGCTACACCTTC
>TRBJ2-5|TRBV9|TRBD2|-
CASSVAAGGPGETQYF
TGTGCCAGCAGCGTAGCAGCGGGAGGGCCGGGAGAGACCCAGTACTTC
>TRBJ2-5|TRBV7-6|TRBD2|-
CASSPGTSGGVKYF
TGTGCCAGCAGCCCAGGGACTAGCGGGGGAGTCAAGTACTTC
>TRBJ1-1|TRBV14|-|-
CASSRLGRGEAFF
TGTGCCAGCAGCCGTTTGGGGAGGGGTGAAGCTTTCTTT
>TRBJ1-2|TRBV27|TRBD1|-
CASSQRQGAPIFYGYTF
TGTGCCAGCAGTCAGAGACAGGGGGCGCCTATATTCTATGGCTACACCTTC
>TRBJ2-7|TRBV5-1|TRBD1|-
CASSFGTGYYEQYF
TGCGCCAGCAGCTTCGGGACAGGATACTACGAGCAGTACTTC
>TRBJ2-1|TRBV9|TRBD2|-
CASSPSGLAGGGEQFF
TGTGCCAGCAGCCCCTCGGGACTAGCGGGAGGTGGTGAGCAGTTCTTC
>TRBJ2-2|TRBV11-1|TRBD1|-
CASSPAPGTGFNTGELFF
TGTGCCAGCAGCCCTGCCCCCGGGACAGGTTTTAACACCGGGGAGCTGTTTTTT
>TRBJ1-2|TRBV7-2|-|-
CASSPPEGGAALYGYTF
TGTGCCAGCAGCCCACCAGAGGGGGGGGCGGCCCTCTATGGCTACACCTTC
>TRBJ2-1|TRBV5-1|-|-
CASRPGDTRNNEQFF
TGCGCCAGCCGCCCCGGGGACACTCGGAACAATGAGCAGTTCTTC
>TRBJ1-1|TRBV19|TRBD1|-
CASLQGANTEAFF
TGTGCCAGCCTTCAGGGGGCGAACACTGAAGCTTTCTTT
>TRBJ2-5|TRBV6-5|-|-
CASMGRPETQYF
TGTGCCAGCATGGGCCGTCCTGAGACCCAGTACTTC
>TRBJ1-1|TRBV7-2|-|-
CASSFSPGKSTEAFF
TGTGCCAGCAGCTTTTCTCCAGGGAAATCCACTGAAGCTTTCTTT
>TRBJ2-3|TRBV6-5|TRBD1|-
CASEGQGAGDTQYF
TGTGCCAGCGAGGGACAGGGGGCCGGAGATACGCAGTATTTT
>TRBJ1-1|TRBV10-1|TRBD1|-
CASPGQTEAFF
TGCGCCAGTCCGGGACAGACTGAAGCTTTCTTT
>TRBJ1-2|TRBV29-1|-|-
CSVGADFYGYTF
TGCAGCGTTGGGGCGGACTTCTATGGCTACACCTTC
>TRBJ2-7|TRBV7-2|TRBD1|once
CASSSTGTGGSYEQYF
TGTGCCAGCAGCTCAACCGGGACAGGGGGAAGTTACGAGCAGTACTTC
>TRBJ1-2|TRBV6-5|-|-
CASSYDSNYGYTF
TGTGCCAGCAGTTATGACTCTAACTATGGCTACACCTTC
>TRBJ2-7|TRBV4-1|TRBD2|-
CASSQLAGGSYEQYF
TGCGCCAGCAGCCAACTAGCGGGAGGTTCCTACGAGCAGTACTTC
>TRBJ1-2|TRBV4-1|TRBD1|-
CASSQGRGTGYTF
TGCGCCAGCAGCCAGGGCAGGGGGACTGGCTACACCTTC
>TRBJ1-1|TRBV30|TRBD1|-
CAEDRGGSIFF
TGTGCTGAGGACAGGGGAGGATCAATTTTCTTT
>TRBJ2-7|TRBV19|TRBD2|-
CATNSPSGEVYEQYF
TGTGCCACCAACTCACCTAGCGGGGAAGTCTACGAGCAGTACTTC
>TRBJ2-2|TRBV18|-|-
CASSPRGTANTGELFF
TGTGCCAGCTCACCCCGGGGGACAGCGAACACCGGGGAGCTGTTTTTT
>TRBJ2-2|TRBV11-2|-|-
CASSSERNGELFF
TGTGCCAGCAGCTCAGAGAGGAACGGGGAGCTGTTTTTT
>TRBJ2-1|TRBV9|-|-
CASSPRRGIPYNEQFF
TGTGCCAGCAGCCCCCGAAGGGGGATCCCCTACAATGAGCAGTTCTTC
>TRBJ2-1|TRBV4-3|TRBD2|-
CASSRTAEAGEGEQFF
TGCGCCAGCAGCCGGACCGCAGAGGCGGGAGAAGGGGAGCAGTTCTTC
>TRBJ1-1|TRBV5-1|TRBD1|once
CASSIGQVNTEAFF
TGCGCCAGCAGTATCGGACAGGTGAACACTGAAGCTTTCTTT
>TRBJ2-7|TRBV2|-|once
CAGRGRALSYEQYF
TGTGCCGGCAGGGGCAGGGCTCTTTCCTACGAGCAGTACTTC
>TRBJ2-1|TRBV10-3|TRBD1|-
CAVGQVPQIFF
TGTGCCGTCGGACAGGTCCCTCAAATCTTCTTC
>TRBJ2-5|TRBV25-1|-|-
CASSVKDSQETQYF
TGTGCCAGCAGTGTGAAGGACAGCCAAGAGACCCAGTACTTC
>TRBJ1-6|TRBV4-1|-|once
CASSQVTLRGGNSPLHF
TGCGCCAGCAGCCAAGTTACCCTAAGAGGGGGTAATTCACCCCTCCACTTT
>TRBJ2-7|TRBV28|TRBD2|once
CASTFPPGGGQRPPIYEQYF
TGTGCCAGCACCTTCCCCCCCGGCGGGGGGCAACGGCCCCCTATTTACGAGCAGTACTTC
>TRBJ2-7|TRBV7-8|-|once
CASSHRQGGVSYEQYF
TGTGCCAGCAGCCATAGACAGGGAGGAGTCTCCTACGAGCAGTACTTC